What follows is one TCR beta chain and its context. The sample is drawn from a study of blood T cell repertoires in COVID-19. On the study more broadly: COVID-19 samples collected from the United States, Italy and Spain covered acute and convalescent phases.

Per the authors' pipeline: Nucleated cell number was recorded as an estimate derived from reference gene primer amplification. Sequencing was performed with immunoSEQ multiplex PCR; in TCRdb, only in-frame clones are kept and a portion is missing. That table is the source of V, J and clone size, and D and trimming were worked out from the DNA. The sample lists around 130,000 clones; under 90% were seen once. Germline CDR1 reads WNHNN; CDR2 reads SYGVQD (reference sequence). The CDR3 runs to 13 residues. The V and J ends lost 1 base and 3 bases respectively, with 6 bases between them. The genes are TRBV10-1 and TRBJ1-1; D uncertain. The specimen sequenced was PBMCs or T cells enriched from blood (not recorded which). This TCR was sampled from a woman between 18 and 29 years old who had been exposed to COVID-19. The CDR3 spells CASSEWRYTEAFF. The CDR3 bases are TGCGCCAGCAGTGAGTGGAGATACACTGAAGCTTTCTTT.